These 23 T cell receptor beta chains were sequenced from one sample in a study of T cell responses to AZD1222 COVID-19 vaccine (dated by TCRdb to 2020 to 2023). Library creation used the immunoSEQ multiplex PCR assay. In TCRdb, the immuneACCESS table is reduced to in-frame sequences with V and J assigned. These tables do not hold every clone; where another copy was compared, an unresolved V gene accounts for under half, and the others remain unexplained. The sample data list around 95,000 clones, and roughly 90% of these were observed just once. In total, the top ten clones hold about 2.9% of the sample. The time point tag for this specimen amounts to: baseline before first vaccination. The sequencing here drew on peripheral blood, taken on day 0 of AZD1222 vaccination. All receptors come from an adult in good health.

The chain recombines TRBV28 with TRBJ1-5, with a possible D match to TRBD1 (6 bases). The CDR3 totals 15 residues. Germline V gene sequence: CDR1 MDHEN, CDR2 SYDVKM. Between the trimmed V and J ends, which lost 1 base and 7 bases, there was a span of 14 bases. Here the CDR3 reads CASSLLAGASQPQHF. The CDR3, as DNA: TGTGCCAGCAGTTTATTAGCAGGGGCCAGCCAGCCCCAGCATTTT.

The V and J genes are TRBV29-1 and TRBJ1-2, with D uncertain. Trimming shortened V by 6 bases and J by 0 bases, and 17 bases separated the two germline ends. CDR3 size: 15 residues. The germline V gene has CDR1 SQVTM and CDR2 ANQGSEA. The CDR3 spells CSVAVPSGANYGYTF. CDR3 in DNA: TGCAGCGTCGCTGTTCCTAGCGGAGCTAACTATGGCTACACCTTC.

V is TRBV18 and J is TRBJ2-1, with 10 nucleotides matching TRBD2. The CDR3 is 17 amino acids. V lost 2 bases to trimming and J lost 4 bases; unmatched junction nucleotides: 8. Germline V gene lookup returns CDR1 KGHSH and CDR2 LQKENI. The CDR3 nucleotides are TGTGCCAGCTCACCAGCGCTCAGGACTAGCGGTTACAATGAGCAGTTCTTC. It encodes CASSPALRTSGYNEQFF.

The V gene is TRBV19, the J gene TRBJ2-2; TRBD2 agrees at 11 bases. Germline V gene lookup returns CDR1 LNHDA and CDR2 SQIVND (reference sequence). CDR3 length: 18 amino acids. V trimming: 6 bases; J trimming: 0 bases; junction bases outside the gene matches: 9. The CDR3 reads CASSAGTSGTANTGELFF. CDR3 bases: TGTGCCAGTAGCGCCGGGACTAGCGGAACCGCGAACACCGGGGAGCTGTTTTTT.

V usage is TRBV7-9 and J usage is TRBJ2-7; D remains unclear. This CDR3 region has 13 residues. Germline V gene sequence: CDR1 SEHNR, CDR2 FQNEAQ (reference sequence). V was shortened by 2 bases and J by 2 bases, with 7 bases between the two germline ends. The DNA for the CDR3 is TGTGCCAGCAGCTTAAGGGCAGCCTACGAGCAGTACTTC. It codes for CASSLRAAYEQYF.

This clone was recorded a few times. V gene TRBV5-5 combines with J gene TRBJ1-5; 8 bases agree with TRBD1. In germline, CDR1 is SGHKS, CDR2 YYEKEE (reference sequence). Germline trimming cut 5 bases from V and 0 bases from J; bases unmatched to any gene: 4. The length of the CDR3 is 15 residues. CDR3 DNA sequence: TGTGCCAGCAGGCGGGACAGGTATAGCAATCAGCCCCAGCATTTT. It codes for CASRRDRYSNQPQHF.

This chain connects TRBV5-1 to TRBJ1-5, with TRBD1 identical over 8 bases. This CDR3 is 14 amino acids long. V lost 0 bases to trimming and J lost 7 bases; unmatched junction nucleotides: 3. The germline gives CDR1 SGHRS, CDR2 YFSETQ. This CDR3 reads CASSLAGGAQPQHF. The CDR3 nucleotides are TGCGCCAGCAGCTTGGCAGGGGGCGCCCAGCCCCAGCATTTT.

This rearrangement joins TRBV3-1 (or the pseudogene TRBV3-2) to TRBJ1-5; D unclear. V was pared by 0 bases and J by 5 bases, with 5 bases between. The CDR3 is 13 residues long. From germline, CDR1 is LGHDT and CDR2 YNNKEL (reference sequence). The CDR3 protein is CASSQDIYQPQHF. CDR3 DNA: TGTGCCAGCAGCCAAGATATATATCAGCCCCAGCATTTT.

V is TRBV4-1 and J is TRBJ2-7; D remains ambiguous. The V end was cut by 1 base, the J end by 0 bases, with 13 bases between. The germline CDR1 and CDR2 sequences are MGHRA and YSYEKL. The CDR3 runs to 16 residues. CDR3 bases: TGCGCCAGCAGCCAAGGGTTCAGAACCAGCTCCTACGAGCAGTACTTC. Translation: CASSQGFRTSSYEQYF.

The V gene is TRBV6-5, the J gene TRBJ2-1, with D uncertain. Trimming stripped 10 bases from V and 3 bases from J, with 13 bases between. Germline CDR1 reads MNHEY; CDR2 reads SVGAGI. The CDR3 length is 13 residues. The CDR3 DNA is TGTGCCATCCTAGACATAATCTACAATGAGCAGTTCTTC. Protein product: CAILDIIYNEQFF.

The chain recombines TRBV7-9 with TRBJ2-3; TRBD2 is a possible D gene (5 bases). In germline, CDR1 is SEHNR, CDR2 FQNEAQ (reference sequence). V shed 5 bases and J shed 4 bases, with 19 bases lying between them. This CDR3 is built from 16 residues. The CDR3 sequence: CASSAAGGHGADTQYF. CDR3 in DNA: TGTGCCAGCAGCGCGGCGGGTGGGCATGGGGCAGATACGCAGTATTTT.

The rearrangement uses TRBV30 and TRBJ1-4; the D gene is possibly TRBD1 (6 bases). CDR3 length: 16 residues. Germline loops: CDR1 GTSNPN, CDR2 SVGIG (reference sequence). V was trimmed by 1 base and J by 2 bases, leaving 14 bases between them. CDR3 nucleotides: TGTGCCTGGAGTGGGAGGACAGCATACACTAATGAAAAACTGTTTTTT. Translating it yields CAWSGRTAYTNEKLFF.

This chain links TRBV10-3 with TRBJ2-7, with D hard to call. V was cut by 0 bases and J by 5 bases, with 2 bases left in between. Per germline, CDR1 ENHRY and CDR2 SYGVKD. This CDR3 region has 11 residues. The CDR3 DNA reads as TGTGCCATCAGTGAGTCAAACGAGCAGTACTTC. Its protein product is CAISESNEQYF.

The CDR3 DNA follows: TGTGCCAGCAGCATTCTTGGACTATACACCGGGGAGCTGTTTTTT. This sequence encodes CASSILGLYTGELFF. This rearrangement joins TRBV6-5 to TRBJ2-2; perhaps TRBD2 as D (6 bases). The ends were cut back, 6 bases at V and 3 bases at J, with 14 bases in the middle. Germline V CDR1 and CDR2: MNHEY, SVGAGI. This CDR3 has 15 amino acids.

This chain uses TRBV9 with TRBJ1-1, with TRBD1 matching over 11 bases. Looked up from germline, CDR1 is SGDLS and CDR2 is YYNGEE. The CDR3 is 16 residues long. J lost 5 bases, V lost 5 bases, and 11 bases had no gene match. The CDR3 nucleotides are TGTGCCAGCAGGAGGATAGGGACAGGGGGAAAAACTGAAGCTTTCTTT. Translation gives CASRRIGTGGKTEAFF.

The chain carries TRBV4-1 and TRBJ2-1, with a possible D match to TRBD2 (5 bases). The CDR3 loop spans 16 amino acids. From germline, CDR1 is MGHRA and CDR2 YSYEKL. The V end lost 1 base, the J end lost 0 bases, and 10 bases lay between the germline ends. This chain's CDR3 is CASSQVRASSYNEQFF. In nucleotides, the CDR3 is TGCGCCAGCAGCCAAGTGCGGGCAAGCTCCTACAATGAGCAGTTCTTC.

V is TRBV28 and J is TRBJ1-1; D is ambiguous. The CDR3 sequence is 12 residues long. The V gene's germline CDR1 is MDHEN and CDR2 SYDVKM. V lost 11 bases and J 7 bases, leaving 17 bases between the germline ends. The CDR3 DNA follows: TGTGCCTCCAACAGTCGCGGGGATGAAGCTTTCTTT. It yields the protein CASNSRGDEAFF.

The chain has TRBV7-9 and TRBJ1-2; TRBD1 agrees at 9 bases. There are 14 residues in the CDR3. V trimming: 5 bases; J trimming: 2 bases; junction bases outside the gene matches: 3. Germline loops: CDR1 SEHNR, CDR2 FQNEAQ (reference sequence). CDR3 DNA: TGTGCCAGCAGCCCCGGACAGGGGAACTATGGCTACACCTTC. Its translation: CASSPGQGNYGYTF.

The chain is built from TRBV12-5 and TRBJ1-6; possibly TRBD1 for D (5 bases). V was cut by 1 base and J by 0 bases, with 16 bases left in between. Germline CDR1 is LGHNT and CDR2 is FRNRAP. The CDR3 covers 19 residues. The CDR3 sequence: CASGLDRPDESSYNSPLHF. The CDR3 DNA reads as TGTGCTAGTGGTTTGGACAGGCCTGACGAGAGCTCCTATAATTCACCCCTCCACTTT.

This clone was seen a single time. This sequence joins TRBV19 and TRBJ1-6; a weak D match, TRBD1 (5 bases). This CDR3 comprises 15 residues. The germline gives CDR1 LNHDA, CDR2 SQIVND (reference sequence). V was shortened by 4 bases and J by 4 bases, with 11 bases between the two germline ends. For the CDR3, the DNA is TGTGCCAGTAGTACCGACAGCCCATATAATTCACCCCTCCACTTT. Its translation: CASSTDSPYNSPLHF.

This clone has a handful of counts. The CDR3 is CASSYGGGNNQPQHF. In nucleotides, the CDR3 is TGTGCCAGCAGTTACGGCGGGGGGAACAATCAGCCCCAGCATTTT. The chain links TRBV6-5 to TRBJ1-5; D may be TRBD1 (5 bases). CDR3 length: 15 residues. Germline V gene sequence: CDR1 MNHEY, CDR2 SVGAGI. V lost 2 bases and J 3 bases, leaving 11 bases between the germline ends.

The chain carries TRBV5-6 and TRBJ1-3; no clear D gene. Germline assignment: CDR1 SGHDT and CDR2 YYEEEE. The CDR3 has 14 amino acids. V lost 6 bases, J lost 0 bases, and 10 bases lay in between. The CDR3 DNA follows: TGTGCCAGCATTTCAGAATTCTCTGGAAACACCATATATTTT. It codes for CASISEFSGNTIYF.

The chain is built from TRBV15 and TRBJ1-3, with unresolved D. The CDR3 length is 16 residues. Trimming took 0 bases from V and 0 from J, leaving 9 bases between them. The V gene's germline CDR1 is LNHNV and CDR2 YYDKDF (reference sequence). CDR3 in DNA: TGTGCCACCAGCAGAGAGGGCGACCACTCTGGAAACACCATATATTTT. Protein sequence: CATSREGDHSGNTIYF. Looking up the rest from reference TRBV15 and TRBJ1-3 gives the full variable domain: DAMVIQNPRYQVTQFGKPVTLSCSQTLNHNVMYWYQQKSSQAPKLLFHYYDKDFNNEADTPDNFQSRRPNTSFCFLDIRSPGLGDTAMYLCATSREGDHSGNTIYFGEGSWLTVV.